The clone carrying this TCR beta chain has only a few counts. 13 Jbeta primers and 60 Vbeta primers were used for the PCR. In the source study's methods: Later work found around 72 million unique TCR beta chains, with approximately 12 million shared. The data were produced by immunoSEQ multiplex PCR, yet TCRdb's version contains in-frame clones alone and is incomplete. V and J calls and clone size are as listed in that table; D and trimming were resolved from the DNA. The sample shows about 40,000 clones, 68% of them seen only once. The entry originates in a study of cytomegalovirus exposure and HLA in healthy donors. The CDR3 runs 13 residues. CDR1 and CDR2 from the germline V gene are SGHTA and FQGNSA. The ends were cut back, 5 bases at V and 10 bases at J, with 15 bases in the middle.

This clonotype was sampled from a man between 40 and 49 years old in good health and CMV-seronegative. The sample consisted of PBMCs. The gene calls are TRBV7-2 and TRBJ2-1; tentatively, D is TRBD1 (6 bases). CDR3 amino acids: CASSLWAGQEQFF. DNA of the CDR3: TGTGCCAGCAGCCTGTGGGCAGGACAGGAGCAGTTCTTC.